The entry below gives a single T cell receptor beta chain sequence along with its context. This clone was picked up one time. Its cognate antigen has yet to be identified. No base quality values were provided; no much bigger clone lies one nucleotide off. V loses 4 bases, J loses 12 bases, and the germline ends lie 19 bases apart. Reading the germline V gene (reference sequence) gives CDR1 LGHDT and CDR2 YNNKEL. There are 14 amino acids in the CDR3, from cysteine to phenylalanine inclusive. The kept DNA is CDR3 alone, 42 bases in frame from the first base. The sample is drawn from a study of blood T cell repertoires in COVID-19 (dated by TCRdb to 2018 to 2021). Background on the whole study: The collaborator samples originated in the United States, Italy and Spain and spanned the acute and convalescent phases of COVID-19. A de-identified subject ID, COVID-19 status, age in years and sex were almost always included in the sample metadata. The dataset comprised deeply sampled blood TCRbeta repertoires from subjects exposed to, actively infected with, or recovered from COVID-19. Where available, HLA class I and class II types were obtained from metadata supplied by the sample provider rather than from assay-based typing. The prospective study material was composed of cDNA or gDNA derived from T cells, B-cell-depleted T cells, or PBMCs. The repertoires were made available in a free public database intended to serve as a resource for research on the immune response to SARS-CoV-2. The samples were drawn from the first 160 participants of the ongoing ImmuneRACE study and from 950 to 1,500 subjects provided by 6 global collaborators.

Broad study findings and their caveats: The quantity of clinical and demographic metadata differed by source and by participant and was supplied without curation.

The collaborating institutions used their own protocols to collect whole blood in K2EDTA tubes. For TCRbeta analysis, collaborator samples were shipped as frozen whole blood, as isolated PBMCs, or as DNA extracted from either sample type. TCRbeta CDR3 regions were amplified from genomic DNA by means of the immunoSEQ Assay, a bias-controlled multiplex PCR. The source study handled its data this way. The number of nucleated cells in each sample was estimated by amplification of reference gene primers within the assay. To quantify the absolute abundance of each unique TCRbeta CDR3 rearrangement, sequence reads were collapsed and filtered. Productive Simpson clonality was computed per sample as the square root of Simpson's diversity index over productive rearrangements. As stored in TCRdb, this immuneACCESS dataset retains in-frame rearrangements with V and J assigned. A fraction of the clones does not appear; measured against another copy, unresolved V genes explain less than half of the discrepancy, and the remainder lacks a known reason. The V and J calls and clone size were taken over from that table, and D and trimming were inferred from the DNA. The sample contains 30,000 to 40,000 clones, roughly nine tenths of them found a single time. The top ten hold about 2.2% of the sample.

The material sequenced was peripheral blood. This receptor chain uses TRBV3-1 (or the pseudogene TRBV3-2) and TRBJ2-1; TRBD2 is a weak D gene call, 5 bases matching. This receptor was taken from a man between 50 and 59 years old with active COVID-19. The nucleotide sequence is given as TGTGCCAGCAGCCCTCCCCTTTTCAGCGGTCGGCAGTTCTTC. The translation is CASSPPLFSGRQFF.